This record concerns one TCR beta chain sequence. This sample is drawn from a study of cytomegalovirus exposure and HLA in healthy donors. 60 Vbeta and 13 Jbeta primers were used in PCR. TCRdb's copy holds only in-frame clones and misses some; the assay was immunoSEQ multiplex PCR. Found here are approximately 100,000 clones, about 81% of them singletons; the top ten hold 1.4%. Source material: PBMCs. The source is a man aged 35-49 years in good health and CMV-seronegative.

The CDR3 DNA reads as TGTGCCAGCAGCTTGGGGGGCCTTAGCAATCAGCCCCAGCATTTT. Protein sequence: CASSLGGLSNQPQHF. V usage is TRBV5-6 and J usage is TRBJ1-5; possibly TRBD1 for D (5 bases). Germline V gene data show CDR1 as SGHDT and CDR2 as YYEEEE. The CDR3 loop spans 15 amino acids. Trimming removed 0 bases at V and 0 bases at J, with 7 bases between.